One TCR beta chain is described in this entry. Its antigen is not known. This sample is part of a study of T-cell memory formation after mild COVID-19. The study's findings and limits: Prior to infection, memory already included some responding clones, suggesting cross-reactive memory joined.

V was shortened by 4 bases and J by 2 bases, with 11 bases between the two germline ends. This CDR3 is 15 amino acids long. Germline-derived CDR1 and CDR2 are SEHNR and FQNEAQ (reference sequence). TCRdb analysed the 5' RACE reads with MiXCR anew, one entry per CDR3 protein. The sample has around 80,000 distinct CDR3 sequences; more than 10% are singletons. The chain uses TRBV7-9 and TRBJ1-4; D may be TRBD1 (5 bases). The sequencing sample was made of PBMCs or a T cell subset sorted from them (not recorded which). This clonotype was obtained from a young man who had mild COVID-19 (a few samples of this study predate the infection). Cell type and time point are not known. The CDR3 nucleotides are TGTGCCAGCAGCTCCACGACAGCCACTAATGAAAAACTGTTTTTT. Protein product: CASSSTTATNEKLFF.